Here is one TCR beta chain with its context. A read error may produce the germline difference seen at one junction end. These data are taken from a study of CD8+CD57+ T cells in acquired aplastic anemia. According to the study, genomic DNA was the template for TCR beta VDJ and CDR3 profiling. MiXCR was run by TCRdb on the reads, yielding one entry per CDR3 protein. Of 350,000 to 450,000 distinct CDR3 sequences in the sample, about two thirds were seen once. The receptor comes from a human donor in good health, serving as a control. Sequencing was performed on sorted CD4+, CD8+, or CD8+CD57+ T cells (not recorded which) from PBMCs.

The CDR3 loop reads CLSGQGPRPGPSEQYF. DNA of the CDR3: TGCCTCAGTGGCCAAGGCCCCCGCCCCGGGCCCTCGGAGCAGTACTTC. V gene TRBV11-1 combines with J gene TRBJ2-7; D unresolved. The CDR3 covers 16 residues. Germline V lookup: CDR1 SGHAT, CDR2 FQDESV (reference sequence).